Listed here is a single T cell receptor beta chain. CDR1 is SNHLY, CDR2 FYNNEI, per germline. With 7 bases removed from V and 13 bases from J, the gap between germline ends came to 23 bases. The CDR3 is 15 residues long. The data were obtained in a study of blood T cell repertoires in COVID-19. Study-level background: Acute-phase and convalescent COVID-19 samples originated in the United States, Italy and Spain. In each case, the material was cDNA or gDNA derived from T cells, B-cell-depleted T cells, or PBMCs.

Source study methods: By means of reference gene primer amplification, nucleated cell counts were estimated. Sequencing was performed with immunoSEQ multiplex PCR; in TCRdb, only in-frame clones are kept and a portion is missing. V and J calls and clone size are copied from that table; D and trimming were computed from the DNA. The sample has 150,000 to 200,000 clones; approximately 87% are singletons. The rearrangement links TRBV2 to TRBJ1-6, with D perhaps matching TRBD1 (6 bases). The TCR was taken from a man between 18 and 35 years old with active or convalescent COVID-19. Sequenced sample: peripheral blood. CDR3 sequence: CASTATGPLVFPLHF. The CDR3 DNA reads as TGTGCCAGCACTGCGACAGGCCCCCTGGTATTCCCCCTCCACTTT.